This T cell receptor beta chain was identified in a study of post-analysis software for immune sequencing data. In the study overall: The cohort encompassed relapsing-remitting, secondary progressive and progressive-relapsing multiple sclerosis disease courses.

The CDR3 has 14 residues. CDR1 and CDR2 from the germline V gene are MNHEY and SMNVEV (reference sequence). The V gene lost 6 bases and the J gene lost 7 bases, with 18 bases spanning the gap. Unique molecular identifiers tagged the TCR beta cDNA libraries. The source material, about 0.9 to 11 million T cells, gave rise to 500,000 or so cDNA molecules. Via MiXCR, TCRdb re-called the PCR reads, giving one row per CDR3 protein. The sample has 600,000 to 700,000 distinct CDR3 sequences, approximately 59% seen once. A remark on this clonotype: Its target is not known.

Broader study findings: Same-batch preparations were strongly co-clustered by F measure. Patients showed TRBV5-6, TRBV5-1 and TRBV20-1 among five TRBV segments more frequent than in controls. Multiple sclerosis patients showed significantly lower normalized Chao1 diversity than controls did.

The J gene is TRBJ1-1, the V gene TRBV27; possible D gene TRBD1, 6 bases. This sequence was found in a girl aged 2 to 10 with multiple sclerosis. Sequencing was done on a sample of blood. CDR3 region: CASSLGGGPNEAFF. CDR3 sequence (DNA): TGTGCCAGCAGCCTTGGGGGGGGCCCCAATGAAGCTTTCTTT.